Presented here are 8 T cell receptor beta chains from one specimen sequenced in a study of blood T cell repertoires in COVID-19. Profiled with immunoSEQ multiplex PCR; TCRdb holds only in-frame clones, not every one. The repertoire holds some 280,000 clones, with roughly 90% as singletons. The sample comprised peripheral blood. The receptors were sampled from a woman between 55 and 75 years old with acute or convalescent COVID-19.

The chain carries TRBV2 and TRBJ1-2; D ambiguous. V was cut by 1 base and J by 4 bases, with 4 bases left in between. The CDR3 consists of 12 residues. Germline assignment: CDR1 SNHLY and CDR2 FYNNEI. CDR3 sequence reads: CASSEDFYGYTF. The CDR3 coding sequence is TGTGCCAGCAGTGAAGACTTCTATGGCTACACCTTC.

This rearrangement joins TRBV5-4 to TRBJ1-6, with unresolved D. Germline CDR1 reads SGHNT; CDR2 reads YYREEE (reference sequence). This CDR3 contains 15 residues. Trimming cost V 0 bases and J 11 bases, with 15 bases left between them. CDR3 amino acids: CASSLDYQVLAPLHF. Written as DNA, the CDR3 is TGTGCCAGCAGCTTGGATTACCAGGTTCTTGCACCCCTCCACTTT. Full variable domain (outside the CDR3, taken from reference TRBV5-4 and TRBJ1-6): ETGVTQSPTHLIKTRGQQVTLRCSSQSGHNTVSWYQQALGQGPQFIFQYYREEENGRGNFPPRFSGLQFPNYSSELNVNALELDDSALYLCASSLDYQVLAPLHFGNGTRLTVT.

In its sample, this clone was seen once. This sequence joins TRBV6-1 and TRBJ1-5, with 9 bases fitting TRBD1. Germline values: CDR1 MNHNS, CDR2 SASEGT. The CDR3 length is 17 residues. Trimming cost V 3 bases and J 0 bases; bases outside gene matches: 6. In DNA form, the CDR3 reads TGTGCCAGCAGTGAGAGGGACAGGGAATATAGCAATCAGCCCCAGCATTTT. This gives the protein CASSERDREYSNQPQHF.

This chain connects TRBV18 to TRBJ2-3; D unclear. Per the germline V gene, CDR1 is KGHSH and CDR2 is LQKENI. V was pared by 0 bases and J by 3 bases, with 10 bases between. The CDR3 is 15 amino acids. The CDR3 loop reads CASSPPNSRTDTQYF. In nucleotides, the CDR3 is TGTGCCAGCTCACCACCGAACAGCCGGACAGATACGCAGTATTTT.

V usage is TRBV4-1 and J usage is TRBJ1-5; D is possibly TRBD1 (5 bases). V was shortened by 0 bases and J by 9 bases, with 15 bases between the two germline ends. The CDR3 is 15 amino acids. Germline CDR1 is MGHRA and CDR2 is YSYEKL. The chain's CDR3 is CASSQELQGTSPQHF. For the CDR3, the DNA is TGCGCCAGCAGCCAAGAATTGCAGGGAACCTCGCCCCAGCATTTT.

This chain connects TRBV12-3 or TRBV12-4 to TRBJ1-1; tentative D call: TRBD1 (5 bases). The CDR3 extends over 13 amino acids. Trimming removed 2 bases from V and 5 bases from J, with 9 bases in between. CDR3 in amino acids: CASSLQGRTEAFF. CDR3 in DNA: TGTGCCAGCAGTTTACAGGGTCGGACTGAAGCTTTCTTT.

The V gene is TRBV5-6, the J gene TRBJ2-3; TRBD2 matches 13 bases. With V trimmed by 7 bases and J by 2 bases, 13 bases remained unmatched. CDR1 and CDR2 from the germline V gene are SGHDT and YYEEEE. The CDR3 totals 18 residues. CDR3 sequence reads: CASDSSGTSGEYTDTQYF. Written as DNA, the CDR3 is TGTGCCAGCGACTCATCCGGGACTAGCGGGGAATACACAGATACGCAGTATTTT.

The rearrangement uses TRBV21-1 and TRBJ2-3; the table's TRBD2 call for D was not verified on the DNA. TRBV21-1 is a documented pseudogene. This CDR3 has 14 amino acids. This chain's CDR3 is CASSNEPLVDTQYF. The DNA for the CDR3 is TGTGCCAGCAGCAATGAGCCCCTAGTAGATACGCAGTATTTT.